The sequence of this T cell receptor (beta chain) was determined in a study of technical replicates of blood from a handful of donors. The CDR3 extends over 15 amino acids. Germline V CDR1 and CDR2: MNHEY, SVGAGI. The J segment lost 3 bases and the V segment lost 2 bases, leaving 6 bases of the junction unmatched. Produced via immunoSEQ multiplex PCR; TCRdb's table is partial and in-frame only. Among fewer than 90,000 clones listed, 92% were seen once. The sequence came from a human donor in good health. Sequences were obtained from T cells isolated from PBMCs. V and J are TRBV6-5 and TRBJ2-7; 8 bases agree with TRBD1. The CDR3 sequence is CASSYQRGTGYEQYF. CDR3 DNA: TGTGCCAGCAGTTACCAGCGAGGGACAGGCTACGAGCAGTACTTC.